This TCR beta chain was found in a study of blood T cell repertoires in COVID-19. Study details: T cells, B-cell-depleted T cells, or PBMCs supplied cDNA or gDNA.

This clone was counted between two and nine times. V lost 5 bases to trimming and J lost 12 bases; unmatched junction nucleotides: 8. CDR1 is SGHVS, CDR2 FQNEAQ, per germline. This CDR3 comprises 12 residues. Authors' data handling: Amplification of reference gene primers was used by the study to estimate nucleated cell counts. Data came from immunoSEQ multiplex PCR; TCRdb stores just in-frame clones and leaves some out. That table furnishes V, J and clone size, whereas the DNA furnished D and trimming. The sample consists of over 120,000 clones, approximately 90% of them appearing once. The TCR comes from a man aged 60 to 69 with active or convalescent COVID-19. J is TRBJ2-7 and V is TRBV7-8; 9 nucleotides agree with TRBD1. What was sequenced was peripheral blood. CDR3 amino acids: CASSKGQGLAYF. The CDR3 DNA is TGTGCCAGCAGCAAGGGACAGGGTCTTGCGTACTTC.